These 2 T cell receptor beta chains were sequenced from one sample in a study of T cells in Graves' hyperthyroidism and ophthalmopathy. Researchers amplified the TCR beta CDR3 regions from RNA transcripts. When the TCR CDR3 underwent first-round RT-PCR, the HTBI primer set was used. TCRdb reprocessed the multiplex PCR reads with MiXCR, giving one entry per CDR3 protein. The table shows about 610,000 distinct CDR3 sequences, with roughly 15% occurring only once. Sequencing used blood. These receptors originate from a middle-aged woman with Graves' ophthalmopathy.

The table lists this clonotype with many counts. This chain joins TRBV20-1 and TRBJ1-3, with unresolved D. Germline CDR1 and CDR2: DFQATT and SNEGSKA (reference sequence). With 3 bases removed from V and 2 bases from J, the gap between germline ends came to 5 bases. The CDR3 consists of 12 residues. The CDR3: CSASTTGNTIYF. The CDR3 bases are TGCAGTGCTAGCACAACTGGAAACACCATATATTTT.

At least ten counts were recorded for this clonotype. The chain joins TRBV6-1 to TRBJ1-2, with TRBD1 matching 7 bases. The CDR3 is 14 amino acids. Unmatched junction bases numbered 10, after V lost 6 bases and J lost 6 bases. From germline, CDR1 is MNHNS and CDR2 SASEGT. CDR3 nucleotides: TGTGCCAGCAGACCCCACAGGGGATTCAATGGCTACACCTTC. Protein: CASRPHRGFNGYTF.